The next 11 T cell receptor beta chains were all read from a single sample in a study of blood T cell repertoires in COVID-19. TCRdb keeps only in-frame clones here, not all; method: immunoSEQ multiplex PCR. Among 120,000 or so clones listed, about three quarters were seen once. Specimen: peripheral blood. These TCRs come from a woman older than 75 with active or convalescent COVID-19.

The J gene is TRBJ1-2, the V gene TRBV15; no definite D call. CDR1 and CDR2 from the germline V gene are LNHNV and YYDKDF (reference sequence). CDR3 length equals 15 residues. V was pared by 2 bases and J by 3 bases, with 13 bases between. This CDR3 is CATSRKRLGDYGYTF. In DNA form, the CDR3 reads TGTGCCACCAGCAGAAAAAGGCTAGGAGACTATGGCTACACCTTC.

This clone was counted only a few times. The J gene is TRBJ1-2, the V gene TRBV5-1, with 8 bases lining up with TRBD1. CDR3 length equals 13 residues. Losses at the gene ends were 4 bases for V and 4 bases for J; bases not matched to a gene: 3. Germline V CDR1 and CDR2: SGHRS, YFSETQ. CDR3 coding DNA: TGCGCCAGCAGCACGACAGGGGCCTATGGCTACACCTTC. It codes for CASSTTGAYGYTF.

The CDR3 bases are TGTGCCTGGAGTGCCGGGACAGTTTATGGCTACACCTTC. Protein product: CAWSAGTVYGYTF. This chain joins TRBV30 and TRBJ1-2, with 7 bases lining up with TRBD1. The V segment lost 1 base and the J segment 5 bases; nucleotides outside the gene matches: 4. In germline, CDR1 is GTSNPN, CDR2 SVGIG (reference sequence). The CDR3 loop spans 13 amino acids. Variable domain in full (rest from reference TRBV30 and TRBJ1-2): SQTIHQWPATLVQPVGSPLSLECTVEGTSNPNLYWYRQAAGRGLQLLFYSVGIGQISSEVPQNLSASRPQDRQFILSSKKLLLSDSGFYLCAWSAGTVYGYTFGSGTRLTVV.

The CDR3 DNA sequence: TGTGCCACCAGTGACGCCCGAGCAGGTATCAATCAGCCCCAGCATTTT. Translating gives CATSDARAGINQPQHF. This chain joins TRBV24-1 and TRBJ1-5; D uncertain. V lost 4 bases to trimming and J lost 3 bases, with 15 bases between them. The germline CDR1 and CDR2 sequences are KGHDR and SFDVKD. The CDR3 is 16 residues long.

Only a few counts were recorded for this clone. The V gene is TRBV7-9, the J gene TRBJ2-1, with 7 nucleotides matching TRBD2. The CDR3 covers 15 residues. The germline V gene has CDR1 SEHNR and CDR2 FQNEAQ (reference sequence). The ends lost 3 bases at V and 5 bases at J; junction bases unmatched: 7. The CDR3 protein is CASSFKSGIDNEQFF. CDR3 bases: TGTGCCAGCAGCTTTAAGAGCGGGATAGACAATGAGCAGTTCTTC.

This clone was recorded only once. CDR3 in amino acids: CASSFSITSGTGSYNEQFF. The CDR3 nucleotides read TGCGCCAGCAGCTTTAGTATCACTAGCGGGACGGGCTCCTACAATGAGCAGTTCTTC. The V call is TRBV5-1, the J call TRBJ2-1; 10 bases are a match to TRBD2. This CDR3 spans 19 amino acids. Germline lookup yields CDR1 SGHRS and CDR2 YFSETQ. After removal of 2 bases from V and 0 bases from J, the junction contained 11 bases not matched to a gene. Looking up the rest from reference TRBV5-1 and TRBJ2-1 gives the full variable domain: KAGVTQTPRYLIKTRGQQVTLSCSPISGHRSVSWYQQTPGQGLQFLFEYFSETQRNKGNFPGRFSGRQFSNSRSEMNVSTLELGDSALYLCASSFSITSGTGSYNEQFFGPGTRLTVL.

V usage is TRBV18 and J usage is TRBJ2-7, with TRBD1 identical over 7 bases. The CDR3 contains 13 residues. The germline V gene has CDR1 KGHSH and CDR2 LQKENI. V lost 3 bases and J lost 7; bases outside the gene matches: 6. This CDR3 reads CASSPLTGEEQYF. CDR3 bases: TGTGCCAGCTCACCGTTAACAGGGGAGGAGCAGTACTTC.

The V and J genes are TRBV12-3 or TRBV12-4 and TRBJ2-1, with 7 bases matching TRBD2. V was pared by 1 base and J by 13 bases, with 4 bases of the junction left unmatched. CDR3 size: 12 residues. The CDR3 region has the DNA TGTGCCAGCAGTTTAGGCGGGAGAAAACAGTTCTTC. It translates to CASSLGGRKQFF.

This rearrangement joins TRBV2 to TRBJ2-1; 14 bases match TRBD2. There are 16 residues in the CDR3. Germline assignment: CDR1 SNHLY and CDR2 FYNNEI. V shed 6 bases and J 12 bases; nucleotides not matched to a gene: 13. CDR3 nucleotides: TGTGCCAGCAGGGAAAGACTAGCGGGAGGGGGACGTGGGCAGTTCTTC. Encoded protein: CASRERLAGGGRGQFF.

This chain joins TRBV4-1 and TRBJ1-5; D is unclear. V lost 2 bases, J lost 0 bases, and 11 bases lay in between. Germline V lookup: CDR1 MGHRA, CDR2 YSYEKL. The CDR3 is 16 amino acids. CDR3 sequence reads: CASSQIYIYSNQPQHF. CDR3 coding DNA: TGCGCCAGCAGCCAAATTTACATTTATAGCAATCAGCCCCAGCATTTT.

This clone occurred once. This chain uses TRBV2 with TRBJ2-3; D unclear. V lost 4 bases to trimming and J lost 0 bases, with 8 bases between them. Germline lookup yields CDR1 SNHLY and CDR2 FYNNEI. The CDR3 loop spans 14 amino acids. This CDR3 reads CASSGGYSTDTQYF. In nucleotides, the CDR3 is TGTGCCAGCAGTGGCGGTTACAGCACAGATACGCAGTATTTT.